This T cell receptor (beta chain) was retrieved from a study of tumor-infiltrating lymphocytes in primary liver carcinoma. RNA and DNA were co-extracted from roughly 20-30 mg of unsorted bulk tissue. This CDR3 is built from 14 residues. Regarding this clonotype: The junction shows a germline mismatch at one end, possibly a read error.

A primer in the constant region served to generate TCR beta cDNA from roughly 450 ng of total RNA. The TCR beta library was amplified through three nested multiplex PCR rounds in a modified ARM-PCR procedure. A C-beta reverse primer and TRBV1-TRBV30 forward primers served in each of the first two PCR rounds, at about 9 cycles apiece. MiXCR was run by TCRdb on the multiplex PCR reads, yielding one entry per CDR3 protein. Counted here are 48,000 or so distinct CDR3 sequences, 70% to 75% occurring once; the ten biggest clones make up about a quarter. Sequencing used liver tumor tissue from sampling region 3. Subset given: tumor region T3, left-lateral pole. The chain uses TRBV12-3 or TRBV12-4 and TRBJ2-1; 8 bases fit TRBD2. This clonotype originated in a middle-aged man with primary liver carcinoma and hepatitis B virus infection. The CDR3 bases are TGTGCCAGCAGCCGGACTAGCAGGAGCAATGAGAAGTTCTTC. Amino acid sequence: CASSRTSRSNEKFF.